The following is a T cell receptor beta chain sequence with its context. In the original processing: Amplification with reference gene primers provided the estimates of nucleated cell counts. The data were produced by immunoSEQ multiplex PCR, yet TCRdb's version contains in-frame clones alone and is incomplete. The D gene and trimming were derived from the DNA, and the V and J assignments and clone size from that table. The sample consists of nearly 250,000 clones, 86% of them appearing once. These data belong to a study of blood T cell repertoires in COVID-19. Study context: Both acute and convalescent COVID-19 samples were obtained from the United States, Italy and Spain. PBMCs, B-cell-depleted T cells, or T cells provided the cDNA or gDNA that made up the material.

Germline CDR1 and CDR2: MDHEN and SYDVKM. The CDR3 consists of 13 residues. V was trimmed by 3 bases and J by 0 bases, leaving 5 bases between them. The genes are TRBV28 and TRBJ1-1; D call uncertain. What was sequenced was peripheral blood. This TCR derives from a woman in her sixties or seventies who had recovered from COVID-19. The CDR3 loop reads CASSFIVNTEAFF. In DNA, the CDR3 is TGTGCCAGCAGTTTTATTGTGAACACTGAAGCTTTCTTT.